The rows below give T cell receptor beta chains drawn from one sample of a study of blood T cell repertoires in COVID-19. Assay used: immunoSEQ multiplex PCR; TCRdb lists only in-frame clones, some missing. The data contain approximately 68,000 clones, approximately 86% of them singletons. The source material was peripheral blood. All receptors derive from a woman in her sixties with acute or convalescent COVID-19. CDR3s include the opening cysteine and the closing phenylalanine or tryptophan. Fields, in order: J gene, clone size, V gene, D gene, CDR3 DNA, CDR3 protein. A D gene is named only where the DNA matches it firmly. Part of the rows lack a size; the others show once, few, many or a class for expanded clones.

TRBJ1-1 | - | TRBV28 | TRBD1 | TGTGCCAGCAGTTACAGGGGTGGGACTGAAGCTTTCTTT | CASSYRGGTEAFF
TRBJ1-2 | - | TRBV3-1/TRBV3-2 | - | TGTGCCAGCAGCCAAGGGGCAGGGTCGACGGGCTACACCTTC | CASSQGAGSTGYTF
TRBJ2-2 | - | TRBV10-3 | - | TGTGCCATCAGTGAGTCGCGTGCCGGGGAGCTGTTTTTT | CAISESRAGELFF
TRBJ1-1 | few | TRBV7-9 | TRBD1 | TGTGCCAGCAGCTTAGCCCTGGGACAGGGCGACACTGAAGCTTTCTTT | CASSLALGQGDTEAFF
TRBJ1-5 | - | TRBV19 | TRBD1 | TGTGCCAGTAGTCTACCCGGGACAGGTTATCAGCCCCAGCATTTT | CASSLPGTGYQPQHF
TRBJ2-7 | - | TRBV15 | TRBD1 | TGTGCCACCAGCGTTAGTGGGACAGGGGGCCACGAGCAGTACTTC | CATSVSGTGGHEQYF
TRBJ1-3 | - | TRBV7-2 | - | TGTGCCAGCAGCCTCGGTTCCTCTGGAAACACCATATATTTT | CASSLGSSGNTIYF
TRBJ2-2 | - | TRBV6-1 | - | TGTGCCAGCAGCCTCAACACCGGGGAGCTGTTTTTT | CASSLNTGELFF
TRBJ2-3 | - | TRBV3-1/TRBV3-2 | TRBD1 | TGTGCCAGCAGCGGTCGGACAGGGGCAGATACGCAGTATTTT | CASSGRTGADTQYF
TRBJ1-2 | - | TRBV3-1/TRBV3-2 | - | TGTGCCAGCAGCCAAGAGGCCAGGGTTCGAGGCGGCTACACCTTC | CASSQEARVRGGYTF
TRBJ2-2 | - | TRBV3-1/TRBV3-2 | TRBD2 | TGTGCCAGCAGCCTCGGACTAGCGGGGGCCGGCACCGGGGAGCTGTTTTTT | CASSLGLAGAGTGELFF
TRBJ2-7 | few | TRBV19 | TRBD1 | TGTGCCAGTAGTCTCCGGGACAGACCCTACGAGCAGTACTTC | CASSLRDRPYEQYF
TRBJ2-3 | - | TRBV30 | TRBD2 | TGTGCCTGGAGCGTCGATAGCGGGGGGGCCACAGATACGCAGTATTTT | CAWSVDSGGATDTQYF
TRBJ2-3 | - | TRBV27 | - | TGTGCCAGCAGGTCCGACACTAGCACAGATACGCAGTATTTT | CASRSDTSTDTQYF
TRBJ2-7 | once | TRBV11-3 | - | TGTGCCAGCAACAGTATGGTCAGCACCTACGAGCAGTACTTC | CASNSMVSTYEQYF
TRBJ2-3 | - | TRBV6-5 | - | TGTGCCAGCAGAACCGGGGGGCTCACAGATACGCAGTATTTT | CASRTGGLTDTQYF
TRBJ1-1 | - | TRBV12-5 | TRBD1 | TGTGCTAGTGGGGAACAGGGGGCGGGCACTGAAGCTTTCTTT | CASGEQGAGTEAFF
TRBJ1-6 | - | TRBV12-3/TRBV12-4 | - | TGTGCCAGCAGTACAGGCCGCAATTCACCCCTCCACTTT | CASSTGRNSPLHF
TRBJ2-3 | - | TRBV11-2 | TRBD2 | TGTGCCAGCAGGGAGGGACTAGCGGGGGATACGCAGTATTTT | CASREGLAGDTQYF
TRBJ2-3 | - | TRBV15 | TRBD1 | TGTGCCACCAGCAGAGATTTTGGGGACAGGGCGTATTTT | CATSRDFGDRAYF
TRBJ2-3 | - | TRBV5-1 | TRBD1 | TGCGCCAGCAGCCCTGCGACAGGGGGGGATACGCAGTATTTT | CASSPATGGDTQYF
TRBJ2-2 | - | TRBV7-3 | TRBD1 | TGTGCCAGCAGCTCGGACAGGGGGCTTGGCGGGGAGCTGTTTTTT | CASSSDRGLGGELFF
TRBJ2-7 | - | TRBV6-7 | - | TGTGCCAGCAGTTACTCGAAAAAAGGGGGTCTGGGCAAAATGCCCTACGAGCAGTACTTC | CASSYSKKGGLGKMPYEQYF
TRBJ1-5 | - | TRBV4-1 | TRBD1 | TGCGCCAGCAGCCTCGGACAGGGGAAGGAGCCCCAGCATTTT | CASSLGQGKEPQHF
TRBJ1-2 | once | TRBV28 | - | TGTGCCAGCAGTTTGGCGACTACCGTCGGTGGCTACACCTTC | CASSLATTVGGYTF
TRBJ1-1 | - | TRBV27 | TRBD1 | TGTGCCAGCAGCCAACCGGGACAGGGGACTGAAGCTTTCTTT | CASSQPGQGTEAFF
TRBJ2-1 | - | TRBV28 | TRBD2 | TGTGCCAGCAGCAAGACTAGCAGGTCCTACAATGAGCAGTTCTTC | CASSKTSRSYNEQFF
TRBJ1-5 | - | TRBV6-5 | - | TGTGCCAGCACCTGGAGACCCAATCAGCCCCAGCATTTT | CASTWRPNQPQHF
TRBJ2-3 | - | TRBV18 | - | TGTGCCAGCTCACCACAACAGCTAGATACGCAGTATTTT | CASSPQQLDTQYF
TRBJ1-2 | - | TRBV9 | TRBD1 | TGTGCCAGCAGCGTAGGACAGGGCTATGGCTACACCTTC | CASSVGQGYGYTF
TRBJ2-7 | - | TRBV20-1 | - | TGCAGTGCTGGGCAAAAGTCTGAGCAGTACTTC | CSAGQKSEQYF
TRBJ2-1 | - | TRBV5-6 | - | TGTGCCAGCAGCTTGCTTCCAGGTTACTCCTACAATGAGCAGTTCTTC | CASSLLPGYSYNEQFF